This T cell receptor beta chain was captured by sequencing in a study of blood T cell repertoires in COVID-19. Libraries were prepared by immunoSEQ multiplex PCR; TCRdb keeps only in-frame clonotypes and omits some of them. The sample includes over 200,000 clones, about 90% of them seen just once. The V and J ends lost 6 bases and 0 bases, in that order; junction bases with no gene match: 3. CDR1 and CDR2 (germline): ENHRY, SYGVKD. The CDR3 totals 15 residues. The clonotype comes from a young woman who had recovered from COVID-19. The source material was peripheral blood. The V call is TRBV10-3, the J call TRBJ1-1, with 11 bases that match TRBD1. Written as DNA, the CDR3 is TGTGCCATCAGAGGGACAGGGGGGATGAACACTGAAGCTTTCTTT. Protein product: CAIRGTGGMNTEAFF.